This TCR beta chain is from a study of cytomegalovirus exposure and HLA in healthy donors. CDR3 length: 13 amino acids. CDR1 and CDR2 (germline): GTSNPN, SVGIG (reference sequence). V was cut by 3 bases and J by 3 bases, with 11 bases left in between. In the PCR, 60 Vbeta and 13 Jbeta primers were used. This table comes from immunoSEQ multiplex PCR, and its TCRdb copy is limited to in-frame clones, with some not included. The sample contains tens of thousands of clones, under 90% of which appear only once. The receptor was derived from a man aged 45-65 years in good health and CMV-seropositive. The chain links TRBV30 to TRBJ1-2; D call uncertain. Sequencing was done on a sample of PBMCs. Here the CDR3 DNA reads TGTGCCTGGAGGTGGAGGGAATACTATGGCTACACCTTC. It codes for CAWRWREYYGYTF.